This TCR beta chain was obtained from a study of breast tumors, draining lymph nodes, adjacent tissues. The lymph nodes were axillary draining lymph nodes from breast cancer patients. This clonotype has ten or more counts. Its antigen is not known. TCRdb itself ran the multiplex PCR reads through MiXCR, one entry per CDR3 protein. This sample has 130,000 or so distinct CDR3 sequences; approximately 20% occur once, and the top ten carry roughly 2.7%. Study-level findings and limits: Findings are consistent with lymph node origin and intratumoral expansion of most tumor T cells. Tumors had less TCR diversity than lymph nodes, more than nontumor tissue. Luminal-like breast cancer showed significantly greater tumor-nontumor repertoire similarity than basal-like breast cancer did.

The TCR originated in a female donor with breast cancer. Some clones in this sample may be carry-over from other donors' samples. The sequenced material came from axillary lymph node tissue.

The CDR3 is CASSPDRNTGELFF. In DNA, the CDR3 is TGTGCCAGCAGTCCTGACAGAAACACCGGGGAGCTGTTTTTT. This chain joins TRBV7-9 and TRBJ2-2, with D possibly TRBD1 on 5 matching bases. The CDR3 is made up of 14 amino acids. CDR1 is SEHNR, CDR2 FQNEAQ, per germline (reference sequence). Trimming removed 6 bases from V and 2 bases from J, with 10 bases in between.